The 32 T cell receptor beta chains below were found in one sample sequenced in a study of T cell responses to AZD1222 COVID-19 vaccine. The method was immunoSEQ multiplex PCR; TCRdb's version includes in-frame clones alone and lacks a portion of them. Among more than 95,000 clones listed, 88% were seen once. The sequences come from peripheral blood, collected 28 days after the second AZD1222 dose. The source of these receptors is an adult who received the AZD1222 COVID-19 vaccine.

This chain uses TRBV2 with TRBJ1-5; no clear D gene. Deletions cut 5 bases from V and 2 bases from J, with 10 bases between. CDR1 is SNHLY and CDR2 is FYNNEI in the germline V gene. The CDR3 spans 14 residues. This CDR3 reads CASSPRVGNQPQHF. Written as DNA, the CDR3 is TGTGCCAGCAGTCCCCGGGTTGGCAATCAGCCCCAGCATTTT.

The V call is TRBV7-9, the J call TRBJ1-3; TRBD1 matches 8 bases. The germline V gene encodes CDR1 SEHNR and CDR2 FQNEAQ (reference sequence). J lost 4 bases, V lost 2 bases, and 10 bases had no gene match. The CDR3 is 17 residues long. As DNA, the CDR3 is TGTGCCAGCAGCTTATTCCCGGGCAGGGGGCTGGGAAACACCATATATTTT. Protein: CASSLFPGRGLGNTIYF.

The J gene is TRBJ2-7, the V gene TRBV4-1, with D hard to call. Germline-derived CDR1 and CDR2 are MGHRA and YSYEKL. The CDR3 extends over 13 amino acids. Trimming took 4 bases from V and 5 from J, leaving 12 bases between them. The CDR3 here is CASSPAGGNEQYF. CDR3 in DNA: TGCGCCAGCAGCCCCGCCGGTGGGAACGAGCAGTACTTC.

This rearrangement joins TRBV5-1 to TRBJ2-2; D is uncertain. Germline V CDR1 and CDR2: SGHRS, YFSETQ. This CDR3 has 17 residues. V lost 0 bases to trimming and J lost 3 bases, with 15 bases between them. CDR3 loop: CASSLARQQLYTGELFF. CDR3 nucleotide sequence: TGCGCCAGCAGCTTGGCCAGGCAGCAACTTTACACCGGGGAGCTGTTTTTT. The full variable domain, completed using reference TRBV5-1 and TRBJ2-2, is KAGVTQTPRYLIKTRGQQVTLSCSPISGHRSVSWYQQTPGQGLQFLFEYFSETQRNKGNFPGRFSGRQFSNSRSEMNVSTLELGDSALYLCASSLARQQLYTGELFFGEGSRLTVL.

The V call is TRBV6-5, the J call TRBJ2-7, with 9 positions matching TRBD1. The trim removed 11 bases at V and 7 bases at J, leaving 18 bases unmatched. The CDR3 runs 15 residues. The V gene's germline CDR1 is MNHEY and CDR2 SVGAGI. The DNA of the CDR3 is TGTGCCGGAAAAGTCTCGGGACAGGGCAATCGGGAGCAGTACTTC. As protein: CAGKVSGQGNREQYF.

The rearrangement joins TRBV9 to TRBJ2-7; the D is unclear. V lost 0 bases and J lost 2, with 9 bases in between. The CDR3 is 14 amino acids. CDR1 SGDLS and CDR2 YYNGEE come from the germline V gene. The CDR3 sequence is CASSVGTDAYEQYF. For the CDR3, the DNA is TGTGCCAGCAGCGTAGGGACGGACGCCTACGAGCAGTACTTC.

Only one count was recorded for this clone. Being one base from a much bigger clone, this may be a read error. This chain joins TRBV28 and TRBJ1-1, with D maybe TRBD1 (5 bases). Looked up from germline, CDR1 is MDHEN and CDR2 is SYDVKM. This CDR3 is built from 13 residues. The V gene lost 1 base and the J gene lost 4 bases, with 7 bases spanning the gap. In DNA form, the CDR3 reads TGTGCCAGCAGTTTATACAGGAGCACTGAAGCTTTCTTT. It is translated as CASSLYRSTEAFF.

The chain combines TRBV29-1 with TRBJ2-5; D is unclear. V shed 5 bases and J shed 5 bases, with 15 bases lying between them. The CDR3 is made up of 13 amino acids. CDR1 is SQVTM, CDR2 ANQGSEA, per germline. DNA of the CDR3: TGCAGCGTTTATAAGGGAACCGGGGAGACCCAGTACTTC. It translates to CSVYKGTGETQYF.

The genes are TRBV5-1 and TRBJ1-3, with 7 bases that match TRBD1. The CDR3 covers 13 residues. Germline V gives CDR1 SGHRS, CDR2 YFSETQ. The V and J ends lost 9 bases and 9 bases, in that order; junction bases with no gene match: 12. The CDR3: CATRGGLEGTIYF. Written as DNA, the CDR3 is TGCGCCACCCGAGGGGGCTTAGAAGGCACCATATATTTT.

The chain is built from TRBV10-3 and TRBJ1-3, with 7 bases matching TRBD1. The CDR3 runs 14 residues. Unmatched junction bases numbered 1, after V lost 5 bases and J lost 0 bases. CDR1 and CDR2 from the germline V gene are ENHRY and SYGVKD. The CDR3 spells CAISRQGSGNTIYF. The CDR3 DNA sequence: TGTGCCATCAGTAGACAGGGCTCTGGAAACACCATATATTTT.

The chain recombines TRBV4-1 with TRBJ2-7, with 7 bases lining up with TRBD1. This CDR3 spans 15 amino acids. V gave up 2 bases and J gave up 3 bases; unmatched junction bases: 7. CDR1 is MGHRA and CDR2 is YSYEKL in the germline V gene. The CDR3 region has the DNA TGCGCCAGCAGCCAACCCAGGGACAGATACTACGAGCAGTACTTC. It specifies CASSQPRDRYYEQYF.

The chain carries TRBV14 and TRBJ2-7; D unclear. The CDR3 length is 13 residues. The ends were cut back, 1 base at V and 4 bases at J, with 8 bases in the middle. The V gene's germline CDR1 is SGHDN and CDR2 FVKESK. The CDR3 DNA follows: TGTGCCAGCAGCCAAGGGATCGTTTACGAGCAGTACTTC. Amino acids: CASSQGIVYEQYF.

V usage is TRBV30 and J usage is TRBJ2-2; TRBD2 matches 10 bases. The CDR3 extends over 15 amino acids. V gave up 5 bases and J gave up 3 bases; unmatched junction bases: 6. CDR1 GTSNPN and CDR2 SVGIG come from the germline V gene (reference sequence). In DNA, the CDR3 is TGTGCCTGGCGGCTAGCGGGAGCCCACACCGGGGAGCTGTTTTTT. Residues: CAWRLAGAHTGELFF.

This clone has only one observation. The chain uses TRBV2 and TRBJ1-6, with 9 bases aligning to TRBD1. From germline, CDR1 is SNHLY and CDR2 FYNNEI. V lost 6 bases, J lost 5 bases, and 8 bases stayed unmatched. The CDR3 totals 16 residues. DNA of the CDR3: TGTGCCAGCAGGGTTGACAGGGGGAGGAATAATTCACCCCTCCACTTT. Translated: CASRVDRGRNNSPLHF.

V is TRBV6-6 and J is TRBJ2-7, with TRBD1 matching 12 bases. From germline, CDR1 is MNHNY and CDR2 SVGAGI (reference sequence). V shed 2 bases and J 6 bases; nucleotides not matched to a gene: 8. The CDR3 is 16 amino acids. CDR3 bases: TGTGCCAGCAGTTACCCAAGGGACAGGGGGCGTCTCGAGCAGTACTTC. Translating it yields CASSYPRDRGRLEQYF.

The rearrangement uses TRBV3-1 (or the pseudogene TRBV3-2) and TRBJ1-4; 12 bases are a match to TRBD1. The CDR3 consists of 21 residues. Germline V CDR1 and CDR2: LGHDT, YNNKEL (reference sequence). V shed 2 bases and J 4 bases; nucleotides not matched to a gene: 17. The CDR3 DNA reads as TGTGCCAGCAGCCAACTCCCACCGGGACAGGGGGCTAGTGGTGATAATGAAAAACTGTTTTTT. It yields the protein CASSQLPPGQGASGDNEKLFF.

The rearrangement uses TRBV15 and TRBJ2-2, with unresolved D. Trimming removed 8 bases from V and 1 base from J, with 8 bases in between. There are 13 residues in the CDR3. Germline V lookup: CDR1 LNHNV, CDR2 YYDKDF (reference sequence). CDR3 bases: TGTGCCACCGGGCAGGTGAACACCGGGGAGCTGTTTTTT. Translation gives CATGQVNTGELFF. Full variable domain (missing parts from reference TRBV15 and TRBJ2-2): DAMVIQNPRYQVTQFGKPVTLSCSQTLNHNVMYWYQQKSSQAPKLLFHYYDKDFNNEADTPDNFQSRRPNTSFCFLDIRSPGLGDTAMYLCATGQVNTGELFFGEGSRLTVL.

This rearrangement joins TRBV5-6 to TRBJ1-5; 7 nucleotides agree with TRBD1. CDR1 and CDR2 (germline): SGHDT, YYEEEE. The length of the CDR3 is 15 residues. The V gene end was trimmed by 1 base and the J gene end by 2 bases; junction bases not matched to a gene: 3. The CDR3: CASSLTGAGNQPQHF. The CDR3 nucleotides are TGTGCCAGCAGCTTGACAGGGGCGGGCAATCAGCCCCAGCATTTT.

The CDR3 spells CASSSVRGVGGTEAFF. CDR3 bases: TGTGCCAGCAGCTCCGTAAGGGGGGTCGGCGGGACTGAAGCTTTCTTT. The chain employs TRBV5-8 and TRBJ1-1, with D perhaps matching TRBD1 (6 bases). Trimming cost V 3 bases and J 5 bases, with 20 bases left between them. Germline V lookup: CDR1 SGHTS, CDR2 YDEGEE. CDR3 length: 16 residues.

This clone appeared a single time. The J gene is TRBJ2-3, the V gene TRBV4-2; 9 bases line up with TRBD1. Germline trimming cut 2 bases from V and 3 bases from J; bases unmatched to any gene: 3. The CDR3 extends over 15 amino acids. In germline, CDR1 is LGHNA, CDR2 YNFKEQ. The CDR3 sequence is CASSQTGTGTDTQYF. CDR3 bases: TGTGCCAGCAGCCAAACCGGGACAGGGACAGATACGCAGTATTTT.

The CDR3 DNA reads TGTGCCAGCAGCCAAGATTGGGGATCCTACAATGAGCAGTTCTTC. Its translation: CASSQDWGSYNEQFF. The V and J genes are TRBV3-1 (or the pseudogene TRBV3-2) and TRBJ2-1; D gene unclear. This CDR3 is 15 amino acids long. Germline V CDR1 and CDR2: LGHDT, YNNKEL (reference sequence). V was shortened by 0 bases and J by 1 base, with 7 bases between the two germline ends.

V is TRBV7-3 and J is TRBJ2-3; D could derive from TRBD1 or TRBD2 (5 bases each). The germline V and J ends were trimmed by 2 bases and 1 base, with 25 bases remaining between them. The CDR3 is made up of 20 amino acids. The germline gives CDR1 SGHTA, CDR2 FQGTGA. CDR3 sequence (DNA): TGTGCCAGCAGCTTACACGCTAACTCCGGGGCCCTGCGCCGCACAGATACGCAGTATTTT. It codes for CASSLHANSGALRRTDTQYF. Full variable domain (rest looked up from reference TRBV7-3 and TRBJ2-3): GAGVSQTPSNKVTEKGKYVELRCDPISGHTALYWYRQSLGQGPEFLIYFQGTGAADDSGLPNDRFFAVRPEGSVSTLKIQRTERGDSAVYLCASSLHANSGALRRTDTQYFGPGTRLTVL.

The J gene is TRBJ2-7, the V gene TRBV15; D uncertain. Trimming removed 0 bases from V and 3 bases from J, with 3 bases in between. The CDR3 is 12 amino acids. Germline CDR1 is LNHNV and CDR2 is YYDKDF (reference sequence). The CDR3 reads CATSRDYYEQYF. The CDR3 nucleotides read TGTGCCACCAGCAGAGATTACTACGAGCAGTACTTC.

This clone has only a few counts. The genes are TRBV6-4 and TRBJ2-1, with TRBD2 identical over 10 bases. The CDR3 contains 14 residues. The ends lost 3 bases at V and 5 bases at J; junction bases unmatched: 1. In germline, CDR1 is MRHNA, CDR2 SNTAGT. The CDR3 spells CASSEAGGHNEQFF. In DNA form, the CDR3 reads TGTGCCAGCAGTGAAGCGGGAGGGCACAATGAGCAGTTCTTC.

This rearrangement joins TRBV7-2 to TRBJ2-7; D gene unclear. Germline V lookup: CDR1 SGHTA, CDR2 FQGNSA. The V gene lost 7 bases and the J gene lost 0 bases, with 7 bases spanning the gap. This CDR3 contains 12 residues. CDR3 residues: CASTSTSYEQYF. The CDR3 region has the DNA TGTGCCAGCACCTCCACCTCCTACGAGCAGTACTTC.

This clone was seen more than once but under ten times. The genes are TRBV6-5 and TRBJ2-5, with 7 bases identical to TRBD1. The junction had 3 bases not matched to a gene; V was cut back by 0 bases and J by 2 bases. CDR1 and CDR2 (germline): MNHEY, SVGAGI. This CDR3 has 15 amino acids. DNA of the CDR3: TGTGCCAGCAGTTACTCGGGCAGGGGGCAAGAGACCCAGTACTTC. Encoded protein: CASSYSGRGQETQYF.

This chain joins TRBV21-1 and TRBJ2-5; the table's D call of TRBD2 was not tested on the DNA. TRBV21-1 is a documented pseudogene. This CDR3 comprises 16 residues. For the CDR3, the DNA is TGTGCCAGCAGCAAAGAGCCGGGAGACCCCCAAGAGACCCAGTACTTC. This encodes CASSKEPGDPQETQYF.

This clone was detected only a few times. The V call is TRBV3-1 (or the pseudogene TRBV3-2), the J call TRBJ2-2; 12 bases map to TRBD2. CDR3 length equals 17 residues. The V gene end was trimmed by 2 bases and the J gene end by 6 bases; junction bases not matched to a gene: 7. Germline lookup yields CDR1 LGHDT and CDR2 YNNKEL (reference sequence). The CDR3 is CASSQLAGGPKAGELFF. CDR3 DNA sequence: TGTGCCAGCAGCCAACTAGCGGGGGGGCCTAAGGCCGGGGAGCTGTTTTTT.

The chain has TRBV5-6 and TRBJ2-7; 7 bases map to TRBD1. V was pared by 0 bases and J by 3 bases, with 6 bases of the junction left unmatched. Germline-derived CDR1 and CDR2 are SGHDT and YYEEEE. The CDR3 contains 15 residues. The CDR3 coding sequence is TGTGCCAGCAGCTTGGGGGACAGATTATTCTACGAGCAGTACTTC. This gives the protein CASSLGDRLFYEQYF. Variable domain in full (rest from reference TRBV5-6 and TRBJ2-7): DAGVTQSPTHLIKTRGQQVTLRCSPKSGHDTVSWYQQALGQGPQFIFQYYEEEERQRGNFPDRFSGHQFPNYSSELNVNALLLGDSALYLCASSLGDRLFYEQYFGPGTRLTVT.

This clone has a handful of counts. The chain combines TRBV2 with TRBJ1-2; 10 positions agree with TRBD1. With 4 bases clipped from V and 9 bases from J, the junction kept 5 bases outside the gene matches. CDR1 and CDR2 from the germline V gene are SNHLY and FYNNEI. The CDR3 extends over 13 amino acids. CDR3 nucleotide sequence: TGTGCCAGCAGTGGACAGGGGGCAGTTCGCTACACCTTC. The encoded protein is CASSGQGAVRYTF.

The V call is TRBV24-1, the J call TRBJ1-3; 7 bases fit TRBD1. V lost 4 bases, J lost 2 bases, and 4 bases stayed unmatched. Germline V gene lookup returns CDR1 KGHDR and CDR2 SFDVKD. The CDR3 runs 15 residues. CDR3 residues: CATSDSDRAGNTIYF. Written as DNA, the CDR3 is TGTGCCACCAGTGACTCAGACAGGGCTGGAAACACCATATATTTT.

V and J are TRBV5-4 and TRBJ2-7; D gene ambiguous. This CDR3 contains 12 residues. Looked up from germline, CDR1 is SGHNT and CDR2 is YYREEE (reference sequence). V shed 1 base and J shed 1 base, with 3 bases lying between them. The CDR3 here is CASSLWSYEQYF. DNA for the CDR3: TGTGCCAGCAGCTTGTGGTCCTACGAGCAGTACTTC.